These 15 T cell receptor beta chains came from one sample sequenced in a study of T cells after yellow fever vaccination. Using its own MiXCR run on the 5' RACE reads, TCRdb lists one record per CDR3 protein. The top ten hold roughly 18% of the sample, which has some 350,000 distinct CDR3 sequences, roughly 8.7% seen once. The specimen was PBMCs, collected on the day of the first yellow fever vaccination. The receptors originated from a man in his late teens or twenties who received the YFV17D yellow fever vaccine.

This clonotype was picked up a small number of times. The CDR3, as DNA: TGTGCCAGCAGACAGGGACTAGGGGCCGAGCAGTTCTTC. Its protein product is CASRQGLGAEQFF. This chain links TRBV27 with TRBJ2-1; 8 positions match TRBD2. The J segment lost 10 bases and the V segment lost 6 bases, leaving 8 bases of the junction unmatched. CDR1 and CDR2 (germline): MNHEY, SMNVEV (reference sequence). This CDR3 region has 13 residues.

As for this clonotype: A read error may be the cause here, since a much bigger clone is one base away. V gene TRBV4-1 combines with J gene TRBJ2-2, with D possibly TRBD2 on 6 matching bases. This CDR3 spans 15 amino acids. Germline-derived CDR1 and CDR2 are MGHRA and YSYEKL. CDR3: CANSPVAGFTGELFF. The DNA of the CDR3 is TGCGCCAACAGCCCCGTCGCGGGGTTCACCGGGGAGCTGTTTTTT.

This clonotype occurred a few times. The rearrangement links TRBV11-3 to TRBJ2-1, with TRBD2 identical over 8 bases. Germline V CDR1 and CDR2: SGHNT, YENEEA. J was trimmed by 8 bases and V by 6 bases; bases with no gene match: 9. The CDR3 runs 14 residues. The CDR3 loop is CASSFRGGSDEQFF. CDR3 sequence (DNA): TGTGCCAGCAGTTTTCGGGGGGGCTCCGATGAGCAGTTCTTC.

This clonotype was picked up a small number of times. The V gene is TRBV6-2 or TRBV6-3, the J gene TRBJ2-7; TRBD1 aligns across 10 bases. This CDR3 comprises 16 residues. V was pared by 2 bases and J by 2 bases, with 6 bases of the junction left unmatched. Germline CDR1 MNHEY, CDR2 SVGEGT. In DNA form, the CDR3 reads TGTGCCAGCAGTTACGCCCGGGACAGGGGAACCTACGAGCAGTACGTC. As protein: CASSYARDRGTYEQYV.

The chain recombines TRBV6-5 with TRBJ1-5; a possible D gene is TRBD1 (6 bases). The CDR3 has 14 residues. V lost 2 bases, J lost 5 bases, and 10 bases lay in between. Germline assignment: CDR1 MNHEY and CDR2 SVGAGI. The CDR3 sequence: CASSYAGADQPQHF. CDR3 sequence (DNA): TGTGCCAGCAGTTACGCGGGGGCGGATCAGCCCCAGCATTTT.

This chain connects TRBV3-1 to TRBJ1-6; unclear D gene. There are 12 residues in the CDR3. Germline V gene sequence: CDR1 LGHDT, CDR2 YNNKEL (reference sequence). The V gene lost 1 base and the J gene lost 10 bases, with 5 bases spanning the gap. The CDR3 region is CASSQGRSPLHF. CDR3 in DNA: TGTGCCAGCAGCCAAGGACGGTCACCCCTCCACTTT. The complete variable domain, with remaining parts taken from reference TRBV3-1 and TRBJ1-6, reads DTAVSQTPKYLVTQMGNDKSIKCEQNLGHDTMYWYKQDSKKFLKIMFSYNNKELIINETVPNRFSPKSPDKAHLNLHINSLELGDSAVYFCASSQGRSPLHFGNGTRLTVT.

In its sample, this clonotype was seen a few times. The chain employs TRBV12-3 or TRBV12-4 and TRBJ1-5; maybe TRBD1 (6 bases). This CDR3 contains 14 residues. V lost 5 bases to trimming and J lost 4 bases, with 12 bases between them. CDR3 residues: CASSGRGRNQPQHF. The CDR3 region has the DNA TGTGCCAGCAGTGGAAGGGGGAGGAATCAGCCCCAGCATTTT.

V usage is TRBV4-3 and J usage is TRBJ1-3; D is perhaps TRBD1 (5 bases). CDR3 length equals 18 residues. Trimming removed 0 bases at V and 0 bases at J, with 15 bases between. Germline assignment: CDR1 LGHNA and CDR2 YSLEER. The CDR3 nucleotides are TGCGCCAGCAGCCAAGATTGGGGGAAGAGCCTCTCTGGAAACACCATATATTTT. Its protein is CASSQDWGKSLSGNTIYF.

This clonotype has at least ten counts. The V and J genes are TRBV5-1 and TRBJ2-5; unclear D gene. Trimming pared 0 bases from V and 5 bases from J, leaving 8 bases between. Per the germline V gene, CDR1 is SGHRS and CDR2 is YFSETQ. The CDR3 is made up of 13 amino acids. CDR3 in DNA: TGCGCCAGCAGCTTGGGTGGGGATGAGACCCAGTACTTC. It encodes CASSLGGDETQYF. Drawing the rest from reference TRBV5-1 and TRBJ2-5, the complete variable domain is KAGVTQTPRYLIKTRGQQVTLSCSPISGHRSVSWYQQTPGQGLQFLFEYFSETQRNKGNFPGRFSGRQFSNSRSEMNVSTLELGDSALYLCASSLGGDETQYFGPGTRLLVL.

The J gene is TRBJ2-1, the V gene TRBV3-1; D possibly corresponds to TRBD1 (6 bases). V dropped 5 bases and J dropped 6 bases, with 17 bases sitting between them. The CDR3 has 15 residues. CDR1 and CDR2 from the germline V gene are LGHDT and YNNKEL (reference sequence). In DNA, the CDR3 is TGTGCCAGCAGCGGGTACGGAGCCAGGGGCAATGAGCAGTTCTTC. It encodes CASSGYGARGNEQFF.

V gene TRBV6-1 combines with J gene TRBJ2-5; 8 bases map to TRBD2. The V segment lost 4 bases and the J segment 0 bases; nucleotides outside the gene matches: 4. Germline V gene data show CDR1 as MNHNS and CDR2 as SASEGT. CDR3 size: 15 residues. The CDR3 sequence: CASSVSSGYQETQYF. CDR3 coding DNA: TGTGCCAGCAGTGTGTCTAGCGGGTACCAAGAGACCCAGTACTTC.

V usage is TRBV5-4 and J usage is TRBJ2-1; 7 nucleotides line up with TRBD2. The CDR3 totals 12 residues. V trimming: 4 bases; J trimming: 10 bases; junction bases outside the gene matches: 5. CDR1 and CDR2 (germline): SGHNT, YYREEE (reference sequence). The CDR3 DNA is TGTGCCAGCAGCCAATCCGGGGGGGAGCAGTTCTTC. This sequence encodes CASSQSGGEQFF.

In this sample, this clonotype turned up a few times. The CDR3 nucleotides read TGTGCCAGCAGCTCCTTGGGGGGGGCGAGGACCCAGTACTTC. Translating it yields CASSSLGGARTQYF. The chain uses TRBV7-2 and TRBJ2-5; D may be TRBD2 (7 bases). The V gene's germline CDR1 is SGHTA and CDR2 FQGNSA. The V gene lost 4 bases and the J gene lost 7 bases, with 16 bases spanning the gap. CDR3 length: 14 residues.

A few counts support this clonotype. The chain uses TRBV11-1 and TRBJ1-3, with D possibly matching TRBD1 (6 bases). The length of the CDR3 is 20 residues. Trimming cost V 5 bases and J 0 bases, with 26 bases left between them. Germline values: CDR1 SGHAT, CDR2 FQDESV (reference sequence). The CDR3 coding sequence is TGTGCCAGCAGCCCCAGTGAAAGTTTGTGGACAGACCTCTCTGGAAACACCATATATTTT. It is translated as CASSPSESLWTDLSGNTIYF.

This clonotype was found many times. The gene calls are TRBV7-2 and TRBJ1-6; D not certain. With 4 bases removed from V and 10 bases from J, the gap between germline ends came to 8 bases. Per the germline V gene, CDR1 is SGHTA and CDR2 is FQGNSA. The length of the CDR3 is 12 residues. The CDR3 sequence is CASSSPWSPLHF. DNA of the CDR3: TGTGCCAGCAGCTCTCCGTGGTCACCCCTCCACTTT.